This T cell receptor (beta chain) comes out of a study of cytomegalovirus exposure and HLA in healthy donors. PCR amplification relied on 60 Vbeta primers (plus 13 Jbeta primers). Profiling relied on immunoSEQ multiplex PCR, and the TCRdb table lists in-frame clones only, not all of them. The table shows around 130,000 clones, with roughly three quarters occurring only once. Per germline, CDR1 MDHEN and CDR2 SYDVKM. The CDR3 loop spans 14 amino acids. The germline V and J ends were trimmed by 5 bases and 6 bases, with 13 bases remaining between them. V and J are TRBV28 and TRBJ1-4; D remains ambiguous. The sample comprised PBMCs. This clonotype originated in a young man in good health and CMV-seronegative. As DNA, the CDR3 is TGTGCCAGCAGTGCCTCACCAGGTTATGAAAAACTGTTTTTT. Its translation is CASSASPGYEKLFF.